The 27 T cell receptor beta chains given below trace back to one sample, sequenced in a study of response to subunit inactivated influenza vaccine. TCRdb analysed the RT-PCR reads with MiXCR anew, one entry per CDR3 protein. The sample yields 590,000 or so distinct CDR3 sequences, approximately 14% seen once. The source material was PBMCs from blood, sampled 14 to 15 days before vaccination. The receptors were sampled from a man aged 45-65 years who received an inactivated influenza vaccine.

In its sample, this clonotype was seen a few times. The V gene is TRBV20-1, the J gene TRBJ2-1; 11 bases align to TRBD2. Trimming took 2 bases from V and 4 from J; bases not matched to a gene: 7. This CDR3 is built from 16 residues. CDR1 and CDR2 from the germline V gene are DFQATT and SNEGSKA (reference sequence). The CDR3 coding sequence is TGCAGTGCTAGACCAACTGGACTAGCGGGTTACAATGAGCAGTTCTTC. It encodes CSARPTGLAGYNEQFF.

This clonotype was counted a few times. CDR3: CASSVDEMGQSVNTEAFF. CDR3 sequence (DNA): TGTGCCAGCAGTGTCGACGAAATGGGACAGTCAGTTAACACTGAAGCTTTCTTT. V and J are TRBV2 and TRBJ1-1, with TRBD1 identical over 7 bases. The V and J ends lost 4 bases and 2 bases, in that order; junction bases with no gene match: 16. The CDR3 has 18 residues. Germline-derived CDR1 and CDR2 are SNHLY and FYNNEI.

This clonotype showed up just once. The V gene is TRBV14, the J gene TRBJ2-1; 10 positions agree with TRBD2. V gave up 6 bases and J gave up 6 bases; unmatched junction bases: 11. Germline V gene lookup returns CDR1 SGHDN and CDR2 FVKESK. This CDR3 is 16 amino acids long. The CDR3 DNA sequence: TGTGCCAGCAGTCTGTTAGCGGGAGGATACGGCAATGAGCAGTTCTTC. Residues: CASSLLAGGYGNEQFF.

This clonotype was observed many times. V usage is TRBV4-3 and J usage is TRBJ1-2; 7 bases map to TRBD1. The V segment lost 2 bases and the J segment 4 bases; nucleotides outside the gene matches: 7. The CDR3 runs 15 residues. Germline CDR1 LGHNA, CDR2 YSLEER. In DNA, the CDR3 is TGCGCCAGCAGCCAAACCGACAGGGCAGGCTATGGCTACACCTTC. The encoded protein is CASSQTDRAGYGYTF.

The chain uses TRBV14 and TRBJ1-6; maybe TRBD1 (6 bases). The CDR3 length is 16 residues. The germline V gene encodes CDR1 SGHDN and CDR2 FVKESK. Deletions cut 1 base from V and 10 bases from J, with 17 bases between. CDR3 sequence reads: CASSQVTGTRGSPLHF. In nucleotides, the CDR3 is TGTGCCAGCAGCCAAGTTACGGGGACAAGGGGGTCACCCCTCCACTTT.

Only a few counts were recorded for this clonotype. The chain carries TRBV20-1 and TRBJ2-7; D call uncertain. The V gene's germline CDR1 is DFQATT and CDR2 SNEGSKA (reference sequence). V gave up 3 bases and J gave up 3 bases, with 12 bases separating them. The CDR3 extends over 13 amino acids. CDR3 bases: TGCAGTGCTAGCCCCCGCCAGGTCTACGAGCAGTACTTC. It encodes CSASPRQVYEQYF.

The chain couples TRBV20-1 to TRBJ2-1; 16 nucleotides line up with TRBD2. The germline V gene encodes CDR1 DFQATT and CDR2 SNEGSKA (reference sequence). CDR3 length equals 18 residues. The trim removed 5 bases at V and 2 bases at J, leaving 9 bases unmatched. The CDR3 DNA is TGCAGTGCTCACGGGACTAGCGGGAGGGCCGGGACCTACAATGAGCAGTTCTTC. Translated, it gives CSAHGTSGRAGTYNEQFF.

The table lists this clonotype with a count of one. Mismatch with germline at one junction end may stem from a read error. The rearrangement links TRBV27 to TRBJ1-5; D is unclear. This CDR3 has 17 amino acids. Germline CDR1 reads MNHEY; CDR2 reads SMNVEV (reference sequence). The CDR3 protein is CASSSEHQDKSNHPQHF. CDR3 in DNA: TGTGCCAGCAGTTCGGAACATCAAGACAAGAGCAATCACCCCCAGCATTTT.

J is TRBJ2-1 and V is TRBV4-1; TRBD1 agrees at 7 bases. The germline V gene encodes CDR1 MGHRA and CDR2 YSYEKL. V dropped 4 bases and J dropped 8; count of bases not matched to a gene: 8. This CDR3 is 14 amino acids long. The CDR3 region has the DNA TGCGCCAGCAGCCGAGAGACAGGGAGCGATGAGCAGTTCTTC. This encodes CASSRETGSDEQFF.

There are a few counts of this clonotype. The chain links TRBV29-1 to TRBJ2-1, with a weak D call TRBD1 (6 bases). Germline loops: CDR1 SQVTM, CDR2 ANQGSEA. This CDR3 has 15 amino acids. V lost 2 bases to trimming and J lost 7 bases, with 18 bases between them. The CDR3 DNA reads TGCAGCGTTGAATGGATTGTTGCAGGGGCAAATGAGCAGTTCTTC. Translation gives CSVEWIVAGANEQFF.

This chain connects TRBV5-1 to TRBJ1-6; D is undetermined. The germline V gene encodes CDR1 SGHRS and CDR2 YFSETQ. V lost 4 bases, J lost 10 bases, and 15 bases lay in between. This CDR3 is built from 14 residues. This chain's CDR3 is CASSPVGYDSPLHF. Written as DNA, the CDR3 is TGCGCCAGCAGCCCTGTAGGGTATGACTCACCCCTCCACTTT. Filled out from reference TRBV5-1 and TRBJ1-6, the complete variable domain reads KAGVTQTPRYLIKTRGQQVTLSCSPISGHRSVSWYQQTPGQGLQFLFEYFSETQRNKGNFPGRFSGRQFSNSRSEMNVSTLELGDSALYLCASSPVGYDSPLHFGNGTRLTVT.

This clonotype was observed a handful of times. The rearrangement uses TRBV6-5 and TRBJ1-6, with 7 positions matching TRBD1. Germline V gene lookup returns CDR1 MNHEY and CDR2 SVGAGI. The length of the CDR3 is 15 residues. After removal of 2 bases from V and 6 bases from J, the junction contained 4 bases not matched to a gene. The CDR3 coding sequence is TGTGCCAGCAGTTACACGGACAGGCCTAATTCACCCCTCCACTTT. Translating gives CASSYTDRPNSPLHF.

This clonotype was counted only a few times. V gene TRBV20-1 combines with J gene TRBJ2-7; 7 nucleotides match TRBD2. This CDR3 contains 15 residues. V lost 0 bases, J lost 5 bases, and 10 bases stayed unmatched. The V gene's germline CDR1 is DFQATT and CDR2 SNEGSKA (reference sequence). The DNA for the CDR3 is TGCAGTGCTAGAGATGGGGGAGGGCCGATTAACGAGCAGTACTTC. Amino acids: CSARDGGGPINEQYF.

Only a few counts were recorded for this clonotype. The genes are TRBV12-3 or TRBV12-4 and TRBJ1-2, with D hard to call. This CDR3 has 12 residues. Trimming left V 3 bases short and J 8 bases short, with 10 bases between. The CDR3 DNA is TGTGCCAGCAGTTTCTCCCCCCTAGGCTACACCTTC. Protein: CASSFSPLGYTF.

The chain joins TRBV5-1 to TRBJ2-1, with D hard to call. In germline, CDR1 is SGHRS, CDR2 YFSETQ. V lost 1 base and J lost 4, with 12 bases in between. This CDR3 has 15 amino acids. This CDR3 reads CASSLFGSQYNEQFF. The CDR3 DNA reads TGCGCCAGCAGCTTGTTCGGGTCCCAGTACAATGAGCAGTTCTTC.

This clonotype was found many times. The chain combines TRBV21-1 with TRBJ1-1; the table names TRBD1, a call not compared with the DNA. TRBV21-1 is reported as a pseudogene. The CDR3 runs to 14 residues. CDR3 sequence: CASKAGRRDTEAFF. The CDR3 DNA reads TGTGCCAGCAAGGCAGGGCGCCGGGACACTGAAGCTTTCTTT.

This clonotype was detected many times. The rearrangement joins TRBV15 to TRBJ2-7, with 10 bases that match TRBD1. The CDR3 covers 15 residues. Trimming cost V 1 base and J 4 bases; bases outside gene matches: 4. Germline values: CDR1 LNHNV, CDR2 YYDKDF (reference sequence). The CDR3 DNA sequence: TGTGCCACCAGCAGAGGACAGGGGGCGCATTACGAGCAGTACTTC. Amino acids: CATSRGQGAHYEQYF.

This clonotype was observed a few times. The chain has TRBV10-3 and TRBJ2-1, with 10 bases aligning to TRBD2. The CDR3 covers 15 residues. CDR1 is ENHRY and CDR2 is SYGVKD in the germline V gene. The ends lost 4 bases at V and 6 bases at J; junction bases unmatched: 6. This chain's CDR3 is CAISAPSGSGNEQFF. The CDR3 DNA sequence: TGTGCCATCAGTGCCCCTAGCGGGAGTGGCAATGAGCAGTTCTTC.

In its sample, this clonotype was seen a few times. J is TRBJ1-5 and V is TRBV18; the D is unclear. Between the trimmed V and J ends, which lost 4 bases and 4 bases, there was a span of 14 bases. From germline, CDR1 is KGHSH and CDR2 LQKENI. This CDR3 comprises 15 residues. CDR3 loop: CASSLLQRENQPQHF. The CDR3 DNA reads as TGTGCCAGCTCACTTTTACAGAGAGAGAATCAGCCCCAGCATTTT.

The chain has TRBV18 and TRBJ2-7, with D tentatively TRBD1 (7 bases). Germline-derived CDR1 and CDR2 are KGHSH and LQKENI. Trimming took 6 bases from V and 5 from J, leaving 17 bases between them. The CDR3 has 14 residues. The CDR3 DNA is TGTGCCAGCTCTCCGTTCCAGGGGGAGGACGAGCAGTACTTC. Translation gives CASSPFQGEDEQYF. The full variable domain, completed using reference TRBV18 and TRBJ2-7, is NAGVMQNPRHLVRRRGQEARLRCSPMKGHSHVYWYRQLPEEGLKFMVYLQKENIIDESGMPKERFSAEFPKEGPSILRIQQVVRGDSAAYFCASSPFQGEDEQYFGPGTRLTVT.

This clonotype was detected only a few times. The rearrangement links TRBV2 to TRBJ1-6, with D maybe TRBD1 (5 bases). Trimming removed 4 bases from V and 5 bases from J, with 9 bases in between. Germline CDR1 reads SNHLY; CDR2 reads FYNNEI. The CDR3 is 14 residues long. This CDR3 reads CASSVGGDNSPLHF. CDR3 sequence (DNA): TGTGCCAGCAGTGTGGGGGGGGATAATTCACCCCTCCACTTT. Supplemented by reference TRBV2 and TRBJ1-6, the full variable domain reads EPEVTQTPSHQVTQMGQEVILRCVPISNHLYFYWYRQILGQKVEFLVSFYNNEISEKSEIFDDQFSVERPDGSNFTLKIRSTKLEDSAMYFCASSVGGDNSPLHFGNGTRLTVT.

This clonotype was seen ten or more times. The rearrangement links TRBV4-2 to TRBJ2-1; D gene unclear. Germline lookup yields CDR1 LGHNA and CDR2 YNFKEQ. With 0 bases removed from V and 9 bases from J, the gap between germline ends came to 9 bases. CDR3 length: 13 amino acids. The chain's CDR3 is CASSQDRVSEQFF. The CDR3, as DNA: TGTGCCAGCAGCCAAGATCGAGTAAGTGAGCAGTTCTTC.

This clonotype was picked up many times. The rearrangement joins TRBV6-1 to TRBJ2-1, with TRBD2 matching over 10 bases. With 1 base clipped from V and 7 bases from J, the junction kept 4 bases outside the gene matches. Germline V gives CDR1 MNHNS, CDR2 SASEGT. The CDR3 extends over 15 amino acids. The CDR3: CASSEEAGGHNEQFF. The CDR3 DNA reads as TGTGCCAGCAGTGAAGAAGCGGGGGGGCATAATGAGCAGTTCTTC.

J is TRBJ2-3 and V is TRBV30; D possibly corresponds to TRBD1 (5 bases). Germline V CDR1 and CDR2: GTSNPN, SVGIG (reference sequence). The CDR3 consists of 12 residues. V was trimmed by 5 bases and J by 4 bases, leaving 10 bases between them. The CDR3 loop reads CAWQGFPDTQYF. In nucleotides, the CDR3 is TGTGCCTGGCAGGGATTTCCAGATACGCAGTATTTT.

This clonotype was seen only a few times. CDR3 residues: CASSAGTMNYGYTF. The CDR3 DNA reads TGCGCCAGCAGCGCCGGGACAATGAACTATGGCTACACCTTC. The chain is built from TRBV5-1 and TRBJ1-2; tentative D call: TRBD1 (6 bases). The V gene's germline CDR1 is SGHRS and CDR2 YFSETQ. This CDR3 is 14 amino acids long. V lost 4 bases and J lost 2, with 12 bases in between.

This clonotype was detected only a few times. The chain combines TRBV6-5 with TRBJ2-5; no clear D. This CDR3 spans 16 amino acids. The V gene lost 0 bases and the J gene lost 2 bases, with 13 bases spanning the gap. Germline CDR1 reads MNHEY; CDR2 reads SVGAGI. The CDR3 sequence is CASSYSTALIQETQYF. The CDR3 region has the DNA TGTGCCAGCAGTTACTCGACGGCCTTAATTCAAGAGACCCAGTACTTC.

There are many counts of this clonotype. The CDR3 nucleotides read TGTGCTAGTGCCCCTCCCGGGAGGGCTGGCAATGAGCAGTTCTTC. Protein sequence: CASAPPGRAGNEQFF. The V and J genes are TRBV12-5 and TRBJ2-1, with 8 bases that match TRBD2. CDR3 length equals 15 residues. V dropped 7 bases and J dropped 6; count of bases not matched to a gene: 11. The V gene's germline CDR1 is LGHNT and CDR2 FRNRAP.